Listed here are 32 T cell receptor beta chains from one sample, sequenced in a study of blood T cells in healthy people across ages. PCR was performed a second time for about 7 to 11 cycles using a sample-barcoded 5' primer and a J-beta primer mix. One entry per CDR3 protein results from TCRdb running MiXCR on the 5' RACE reads. Altogether around 900,000 distinct CDR3 sequences are present, just over 50% being singletons, with the ten largest covering 20% to 25%. Sequencing was carried out using blood. These receptors originate from a woman aged 60 to 75 in good health.

The V call is TRBV11-2, the J call TRBJ1-1; TRBD1 agrees at 10 bases. The V gene end was trimmed by 1 base and the J gene end by 6 bases; junction bases not matched to a gene: 8. Germline assignment: CDR1 SGHAT and CDR2 FQNNGV. The CDR3 runs to 16 residues. The CDR3, as DNA: TGTGCCAGCAGCTTAGGCGACAGGGGGCGGTACGCTGAAGCTTTCTTT. Residues: CASSLGDRGRYAEAFF.

The CDR3 nucleotides are TGTGCCAGCAACCGGGACGGACCCACAGATACGCAGTATTTT. Translating it yields CASNRDGPTDTQYF. The chain links TRBV27 to TRBJ2-3, with D tentatively TRBD1 or TRBD2 (5 bases each). CDR1 is MNHEY and CDR2 is SMNVEV in the germline V gene (reference sequence). Trimming removed 7 bases from V and 2 bases from J, with 13 bases in between. This CDR3 is 14 amino acids long.

The chain couples TRBV10-3 to TRBJ2-5, with D possibly TRBD2 on 5 matching bases. Looked up from germline, CDR1 is ENHRY and CDR2 is SYGVKD. This CDR3 region has 16 residues. V shed 0 bases and J shed 1 base, with 12 bases lying between them. The CDR3 DNA is TGTGCCATCAGTGAGTCCCCTGCGGGCCCCCAAGAGACCCAGTACTTC. Its translation is CAISESPAGPQETQYF.

This clonotype has just a few counts. The chain couples TRBV29-1 to TRBJ2-7; maybe TRBD2 (6 bases). V shed 4 bases and J shed 4 bases, with 11 bases lying between them. Germline values: CDR1 SQVTM, CDR2 ANQGSEA. There are 12 residues in the CDR3. CDR3 nucleotides: TGCAGCGTTGTGTTCGGGGGATACGAGCAGTACTTC. It codes for CSVVFGGYEQYF.

The chain uses TRBV13 and TRBJ1-1; D remains ambiguous. Trimming left V 5 bases short and J 1 base short, with 14 bases between. This CDR3 contains 15 residues. Germline V CDR1 and CDR2: PRHDT, FYEKMQ (reference sequence). As DNA, the CDR3 is TGTGCCAGCAGCCCAGTGCGGCAAAGGAACACTGAAGCTTTCTTT. Its protein is CASSPVRQRNTEAFF.

This sequence joins TRBV20-1 and TRBJ2-3; D ambiguous. V lost 5 bases, J lost 2 bases, and 11 bases lay in between. Germline values: CDR1 DFQATT, CDR2 SNEGSKA (reference sequence). The CDR3 spans 13 residues. CDR3 sequence: CSALVVNTDTQYF. Here the CDR3 DNA reads TGCAGTGCTCTAGTAGTAAACACAGATACGCAGTATTTT.

In its sample, this clonotype was seen many times. The chain is built from TRBV6-6 and TRBJ2-3; unclear D gene. V was trimmed by 4 bases and J by 3 bases, leaving 11 bases between them. The CDR3 is 14 residues long. Germline CDR1 reads MNHNY; CDR2 reads SVGAGI (reference sequence). The CDR3 sequence: CASSLERETDTQYF. In DNA form, the CDR3 reads TGTGCCAGCAGTTTGGAGCGAGAGACAGATACGCAGTATTTT.

In this sample, this clonotype turned up a few times. The J gene is TRBJ2-5, the V gene TRBV15; possibly TRBD1 for D (5 bases). Trimming shortened V by 0 bases and J by 5 bases, and 16 bases separated the two germline ends. Germline V gene lookup returns CDR1 LNHNV and CDR2 YYDKDF (reference sequence). The CDR3 covers 16 residues. The CDR3 nucleotides read TGTGCCACCAGCAGAGAACCGGCAGGGCTGGGGGAGACCCAGTACTTC. Protein sequence: CATSREPAGLGETQYF.

This clonotype has a handful of counts. The chain joins TRBV7-9 to TRBJ1-2; weak D call: TRBD1 (6 bases). This CDR3 is 16 amino acids long. V gave up 0 bases and J gave up 4 bases, with 15 bases separating them. Germline V gene sequence: CDR1 SEHNR, CDR2 FQNEAQ (reference sequence). CDR3 region: CASSLARGAGFYGYTF. The CDR3 DNA reads as TGTGCCAGCAGCTTAGCGCGGGGGGCAGGGTTCTATGGCTACACCTTC. Filled out from reference TRBV7-9 and TRBJ1-2, the complete variable domain reads DTGVSQNPRHKITKRGQNVTFRCDPISEHNRLYWYRQTLGQGPEFLTYFQNEAQLEKSRLLSDRFSAERPKGSFSTLEIQRTEQGDSAMYLCASSLARGAGFYGYTFGSGTRLTVV.

A word on this clonotype: A much larger clonotype is one base distant, so this may be a read error. The chain employs TRBV6-1 and TRBJ2-2; 7 bases align to TRBD1. CDR3 size: 13 residues. V trimming: 7 bases; J trimming: 6 bases; junction bases outside the gene matches: 5. Germline-derived CDR1 and CDR2 are MNHNS and SASEGT. In nucleotides, the CDR3 is TGTGCCAGCACCCTCGACAGGGCCGGGGAGCTGTTTTTT. Protein sequence: CASTLDRAGELFF.

This clonotype was observed a few times. The chain employs TRBV5-1 and TRBJ2-1, with D tentatively TRBD2 (6 bases). The CDR3 loop spans 16 amino acids. CDR1 and CDR2 from the germline V gene are SGHRS and YFSETQ. Trimming shortened V by 7 bases and J by 10 bases, and 27 bases separated the two germline ends. CDR3 nucleotides: TGCGCCAGCGCATCGCCCGGGACTGGGCTGCCTGGGGAGCAGTTCTTC. Translating it yields CASASPGTGLPGEQFF.

The chain couples TRBV4-1 to TRBJ2-7; D not resolved. V was shortened by 1 base and J by 2 bases, with 9 bases between the two germline ends. The CDR3 consists of 14 residues. The germline V gene has CDR1 MGHRA and CDR2 YSYEKL. CDR3 DNA sequence: TGCGCCAGCAGCCAAGTTGGAGAGACCTACGAGCAGTACTTC. This sequence encodes CASSQVGETYEQYF.

This sequence joins TRBV4-2 and TRBJ2-5, with TRBD1 matching 8 bases. CDR1 is LGHNA, CDR2 YNFKEQ, per germline. The V segment lost 0 bases and the J segment 3 bases; nucleotides outside the gene matches: 6. This CDR3 has 16 amino acids. CDR3: CASSQDGTGDEETQYF. The CDR3, as DNA: TGTGCCAGCAGCCAAGATGGGACAGGCGATGAAGAGACCCAGTACTTC.

The chain has TRBV12-3 or TRBV12-4 and TRBJ1-6; no clear D. This CDR3 is built from 14 residues. V shed 3 bases and J shed 10 bases, with 13 bases lying between them. CDR3 loop: CASSFGNPRSPLHF. The CDR3 bases are TGTGCCAGCAGTTTCGGGAACCCAAGGTCACCCCTCCACTTT.

This chain links TRBV28 with TRBJ1-1; 8 nucleotides line up with TRBD1. Trimming took 6 bases from V and 7 from J; bases not matched to a gene: 10. CDR1 MDHEN and CDR2 SYDVKM come from the germline V gene. This CDR3 has 14 amino acids. As DNA, the CDR3 is TGTGCCAGCAGCAACATGTGGGACAGGAGTGAAGCTTTCTTT. Translation gives CASSNMWDRSEAFF.

This clonotype was detected a few times. DNA of the CDR3: TGTGCCAGCAGCCAAGATCGGAACCGGCTTAATGAGCAGTTCTTC. This gives the protein CASSQDRNRLNEQFF. The chain joins TRBV3-1 to TRBJ2-1; D is unresolved. Between the trimmed V and J ends, which lost 0 bases and 7 bases, there was a span of 13 bases. Looked up from germline, CDR1 is LGHDT and CDR2 is YNNKEL (reference sequence). CDR3 length: 15 residues.

This chain uses TRBV6-5 with TRBJ2-1, with TRBD2 matching 9 bases. Gene TRBJ2-7 matches the end of the DNA better, so the J call may be wrong. The CDR3 is made up of 19 amino acids. Germline CDR1 and CDR2: MNHEY and SVGAGI. The CDR3 sequence is CASSYSGSGRLGAGNEQYF. Written as DNA, the CDR3 is TGTGCCAGCAGTTACTCGGGTAGCGGGAGATTGGGGGCAGGCAATGAGCAGTACTTC.

This clonotype was seen a few times. The CDR3 DNA sequence: TGTGCCAGCAGTTACTCGTGGACAGGGTTTCAAGAGACCCAGTACTTC. This encodes CASSYSWTGFQETQYF. The J gene is TRBJ2-5, the V gene TRBV6-2 or TRBV6-3; 8 positions agree with TRBD1. With 0 bases clipped from V and 2 bases from J, the junction kept 5 bases outside the gene matches. Germline CDR1 is MNHEY and CDR2 is SVGEGT. The CDR3 covers 16 residues.

The DNA for the CDR3 is TGTGCCATCAGTGATTCGACTAGCGGGAGTTACAAGCAGTACTTC. Amino acids: CAISDSTSGSYKQYF. This chain links TRBV10-3 with TRBJ2-7; 12 nucleotides match TRBD2. Losses at the gene ends were 3 bases for V and 8 bases for J; bases not matched to a gene: 8. Per the germline V gene, CDR1 is ENHRY and CDR2 is SYGVKD. The CDR3 is 15 amino acids.

The chain joins TRBV12-3 or TRBV12-4 to TRBJ2-3; 14 bases fit TRBD2. V lost 5 bases, J lost 1 base, and 5 bases stayed unmatched. The CDR3 length is 17 residues. CDR3 DNA: TGTGCCAGCAGTAGGGGGACTAGCGGGAGCGGCACAGATACGCAGTATTTT. Its protein product is CASSRGTSGSGTDTQYF.

This clonotype was counted a few times. The rearrangement joins TRBV4-2 to TRBJ2-5; TRBD2 matches 10 bases. The DNA end lines up better with TRBJ2-7; the J call may be wrong. From germline, CDR1 is LGHNA and CDR2 YNFKEQ. The CDR3 totals 14 residues. CDR3 coding DNA: TGTGCCAGCAGCCAAGCTAGCGGGAGCGACGAGCAGTACTTC. It specifies CASSQASGSDEQYF.

This rearrangement joins TRBV7-8 to TRBJ1-5, with D possibly matching TRBD1 (5 bases). Germline values: CDR1 SGHVS, CDR2 FQNEAQ. The CDR3 has 15 amino acids. V was cut by 1 base and J by 7 bases, with 14 bases left in between. Here the CDR3 reads CASSLGPGRGQPQHF. The CDR3 nucleotides are TGTGCCAGCAGCTTAGGGCCAGGGCGGGGACAGCCCCAGCATTTT.

The V call is TRBV4-3, the J call TRBJ2-7, with TRBD2 as a possible D gene (6 bases). The CDR3 is made up of 16 amino acids. V was shortened by 2 bases and J by 0 bases, with 14 bases between the two germline ends. Germline loops: CDR1 LGHNA, CDR2 YSLEER. CDR3 in amino acids: CASSQTSMGGSYEQYF. The DNA for the CDR3 is TGCGCCAGCAGCCAAACATCCATGGGGGGCTCCTACGAGCAGTACTTC.

This clonotype was counted only a few times. The chain has TRBV7-2 and TRBJ2-7; D call uncertain. Trimming pared 3 bases from V and 3 bases from J, leaving 15 bases between. The CDR3 loop spans 15 amino acids. From germline, CDR1 is SGHTA and CDR2 FQGNSA. The CDR3 sequence: CASSFSPVMGYEQYF. The CDR3 bases are TGTGCCAGCAGCTTTTCGCCGGTAATGGGCTACGAGCAGTACTTC.

The chain links TRBV5-1 to TRBJ2-5; 8 bases are shared with TRBD1. Germline V gene data show CDR1 as SGHRS and CDR2 as YFSETQ. V shed 2 bases and J 0 bases; nucleotides not matched to a gene: 15. The CDR3 length is 19 residues. The CDR3 region has the DNA TGCGCCAGCAGCTTCCGGGACAGGTCCTTTGAGTCGTACCAAGAGACCCAGTACTTC. This translates into CASSFRDRSFESYQETQYF.

This clonotype was observed a handful of times. The V and J genes are TRBV3-1 and TRBJ2-4; D is possibly TRBD1 or TRBD2 (5 bases each). Germline V gene sequence: CDR1 LGHDT, CDR2 YNNKEL (reference sequence). V lost 1 base to trimming and J lost 0 bases, with 13 bases between them. The CDR3 is made up of 17 amino acids. DNA for the CDR3: TGTGCCAGCAGCCAAGGGGTCGTGGGGGTAGCCAAAAACATTCAGTACTTC. Residues: CASSQGVVGVAKNIQYF.

The CDR3 reads CASSQYRDGEQFF. The DNA of the CDR3 is TGTGCCAGCAGCCAGTACAGGGATGGTGAGCAGTTCTTC. This chain uses TRBV3-1 with TRBJ2-1, with a weak D call TRBD1 (6 bases). V lost 3 bases and J lost 9, with 12 bases in between. This CDR3 spans 13 amino acids. The germline V gene has CDR1 LGHDT and CDR2 YNNKEL (reference sequence).

This CDR3 reads CASSYVEASSYEQYF. The CDR3 DNA reads as TGTGCCAGCAGTTATGTGGAGGCTAGCTCCTACGAGCAGTACTTC. V is TRBV6-5 and J is TRBJ2-7, with D possibly TRBD2 on 5 matching bases. Germline values: CDR1 MNHEY, CDR2 SVGAGI. Deletions cut 3 bases from V and 0 bases from J, with 12 bases between. CDR3 size: 15 residues.

The sample holds many counts of this clonotype. J is TRBJ2-7 and V is TRBV28, with 8 nucleotides matching TRBD1. Germline CDR1 reads MDHEN; CDR2 reads SYDVKM. The V segment lost 5 bases and the J segment 11 bases; nucleotides outside the gene matches: 5. The CDR3 covers 11 residues. The CDR3 sequence is CASSPTGGKYF. The CDR3 DNA follows: TGTGCCAGCAGTCCTACAGGGGGAAAGTACTTC. Using reference TRBV28 and TRBJ2-7 for the parts outside the CDR3, the full variable domain is DVKVTQSSRYLVKRTGEKVFLECVQDMDHENMFWYRQDPGLGLRLIYFSYDVKMKEKGDIPEGYSVSREKKERFSLILESASTNQTSMYLCASSPTGGKYFGPGTRLTVT.

The table lists this clonotype with a few counts. The rearrangement joins TRBV10-1 to TRBJ2-7, with 8 bases fitting TRBD2. The CDR3 runs to 14 residues. The V and J ends lost 8 bases and 1 base, in that order; junction bases with no gene match: 7. Germline V gene lookup returns CDR1 WNHNN and CDR2 SYGVQD (reference sequence). This CDR3 reads CASGASGPSYEQYF. The CDR3 DNA reads TGCGCCAGCGGGGCTAGCGGGCCATCCTACGAGCAGTACTTC.

This clonotype showed up just a few times. This chain connects TRBV12-3 or TRBV12-4 to TRBJ2-1, with 8 positions matching TRBD2. The CDR3 is made up of 16 amino acids. Trimming took 3 bases from V and 7 from J; bases not matched to a gene: 11. CDR3 amino acids: CASSFPISGSDNEQFF. The DNA of the CDR3 is TGTGCCAGCAGTTTCCCAATCAGCGGGAGTGATAATGAGCAGTTCTTC.

The chain carries TRBV7-2 and TRBJ2-7; D is undetermined. Germline CDR1 and CDR2: SGHTA and FQGNSA. The CDR3 is made up of 11 amino acids. With 5 bases removed from V and 10 bases from J, the gap between germline ends came to 12 bases. This chain's CDR3 is CASSEPGTQYF. As DNA, the CDR3 is TGTGCCAGCAGCGAGCCAGGAACCCAGTACTTC.